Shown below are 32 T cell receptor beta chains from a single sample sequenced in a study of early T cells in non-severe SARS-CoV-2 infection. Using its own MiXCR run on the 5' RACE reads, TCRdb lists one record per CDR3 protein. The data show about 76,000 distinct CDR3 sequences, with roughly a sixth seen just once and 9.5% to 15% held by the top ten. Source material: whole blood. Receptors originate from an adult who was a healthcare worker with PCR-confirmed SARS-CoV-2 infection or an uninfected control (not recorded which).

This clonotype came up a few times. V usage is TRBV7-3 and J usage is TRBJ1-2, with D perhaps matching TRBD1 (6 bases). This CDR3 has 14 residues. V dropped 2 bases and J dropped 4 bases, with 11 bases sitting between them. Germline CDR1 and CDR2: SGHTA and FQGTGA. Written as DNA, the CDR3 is TGTGCCAGCAGCTTATCACAGGGATCCTATGGCTACACCTTC. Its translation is CASSLSQGSYGYTF.

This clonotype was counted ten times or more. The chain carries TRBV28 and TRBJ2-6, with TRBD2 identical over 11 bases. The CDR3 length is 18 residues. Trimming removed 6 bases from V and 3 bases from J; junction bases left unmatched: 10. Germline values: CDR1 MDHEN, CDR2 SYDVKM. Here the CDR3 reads CASSSSTSGSFGANVLTF. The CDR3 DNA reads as TGTGCCAGCAGCTCGAGCACTAGCGGGAGTTTTGGGGCCAACGTCCTGACTTTC.

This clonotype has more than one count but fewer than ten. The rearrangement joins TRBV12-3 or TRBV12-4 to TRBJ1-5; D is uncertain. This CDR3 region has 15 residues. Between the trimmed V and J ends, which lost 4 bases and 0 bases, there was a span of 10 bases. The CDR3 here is CASSSDGYSNQPQHF. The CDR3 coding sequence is TGTGCCAGCAGTTCAGACGGATATAGCAATCAGCCCCAGCATTTT.

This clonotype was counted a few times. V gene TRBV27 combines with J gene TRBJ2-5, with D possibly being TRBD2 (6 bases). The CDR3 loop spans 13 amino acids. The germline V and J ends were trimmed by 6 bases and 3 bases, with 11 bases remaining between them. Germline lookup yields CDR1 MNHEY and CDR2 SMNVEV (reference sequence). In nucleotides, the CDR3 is TGTGCCAGCAGGGGACTGGGGGAAGAGACCCAGTACTTC. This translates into CASRGLGEETQYF.

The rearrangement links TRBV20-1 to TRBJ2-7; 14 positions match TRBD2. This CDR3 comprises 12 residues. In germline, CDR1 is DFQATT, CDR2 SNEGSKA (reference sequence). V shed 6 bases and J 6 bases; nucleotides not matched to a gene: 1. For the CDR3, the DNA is TGCAGTGCGGGACTAGCGGGAGTCGAGCAGTACTTC. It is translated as CSAGLAGVEQYF.

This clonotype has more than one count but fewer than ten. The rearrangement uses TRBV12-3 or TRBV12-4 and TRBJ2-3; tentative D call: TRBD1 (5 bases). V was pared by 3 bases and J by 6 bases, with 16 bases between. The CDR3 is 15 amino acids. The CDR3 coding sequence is TGTGCCAGCAGTTTGGACACCACCCTTCGGGATACGCAGTATTTT. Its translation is CASSLDTTLRDTQYF.

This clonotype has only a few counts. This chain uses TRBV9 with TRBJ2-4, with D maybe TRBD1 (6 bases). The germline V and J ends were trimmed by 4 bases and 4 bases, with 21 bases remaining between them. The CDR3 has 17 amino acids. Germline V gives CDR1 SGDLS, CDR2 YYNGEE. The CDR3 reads CASSPPGKGDRKNIQYF. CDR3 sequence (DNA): TGTGCCAGCAGCCCCCCTGGTAAGGGCGACAGGAAAAACATTCAGTACTTC.

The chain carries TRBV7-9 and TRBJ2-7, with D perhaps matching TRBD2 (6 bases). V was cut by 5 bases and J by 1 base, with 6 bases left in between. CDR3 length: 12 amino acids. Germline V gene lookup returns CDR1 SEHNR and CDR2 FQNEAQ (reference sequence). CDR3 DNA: TGTGCCAGCAGCCGGGAGTCCTACGAGCAGTACTTC. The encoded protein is CASSRESYEQYF.

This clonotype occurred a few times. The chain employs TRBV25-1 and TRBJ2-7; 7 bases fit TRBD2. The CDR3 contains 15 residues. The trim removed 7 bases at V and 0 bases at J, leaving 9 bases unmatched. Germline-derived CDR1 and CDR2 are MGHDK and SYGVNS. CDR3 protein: CASNPSRGSSYEQYF. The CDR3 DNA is TGTGCCAGCAACCCATCGCGGGGGAGCTCCTACGAGCAGTACTTC.

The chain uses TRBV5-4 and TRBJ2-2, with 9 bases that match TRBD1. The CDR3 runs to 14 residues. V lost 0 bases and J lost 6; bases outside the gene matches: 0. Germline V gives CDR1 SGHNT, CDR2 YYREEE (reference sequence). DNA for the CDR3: TGTGCCAGCAGCTTGGGACAGGGGGCCGGGGAGCTGTTTTTT. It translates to CASSLGQGAGELFF.

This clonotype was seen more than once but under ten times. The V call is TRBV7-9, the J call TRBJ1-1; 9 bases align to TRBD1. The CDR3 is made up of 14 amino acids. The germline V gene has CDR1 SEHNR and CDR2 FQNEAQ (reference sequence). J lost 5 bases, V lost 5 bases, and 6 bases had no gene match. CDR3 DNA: TGTGCCAGCAGCGCGAACAGGGGGCAAACTGAAGCTTTCTTT. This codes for CASSANRGQTEAFF.

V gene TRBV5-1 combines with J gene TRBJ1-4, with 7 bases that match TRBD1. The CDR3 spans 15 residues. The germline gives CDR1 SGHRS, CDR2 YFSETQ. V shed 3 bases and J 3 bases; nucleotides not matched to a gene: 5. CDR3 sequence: CASSWQGVPNEKLFF. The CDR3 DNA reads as TGCGCCAGCAGCTGGCAGGGGGTGCCTAATGAAAAACTGTTTTTT.

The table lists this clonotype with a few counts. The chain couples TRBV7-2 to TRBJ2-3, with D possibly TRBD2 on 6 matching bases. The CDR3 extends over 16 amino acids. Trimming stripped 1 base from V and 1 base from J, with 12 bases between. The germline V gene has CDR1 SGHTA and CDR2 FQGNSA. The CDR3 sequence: CASSLEGWGGTDTQYF. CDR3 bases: TGTGCCAGCAGCTTAGAAGGCTGGGGGGGCACAGATACGCAGTATTTT.

The CDR3 is CASGQTASYEQYF. CDR3 nucleotides: TGTGCCAGCGGACAGACAGCCTCCTACGAGCAGTACTTC. The chain carries TRBV11-3 and TRBJ2-7; D is possibly TRBD1 (6 bases). This CDR3 has 13 amino acids. Germline V gene sequence: CDR1 SGHNT, CDR2 YENEEA. The germline V and J ends were trimmed by 8 bases and 0 bases, with 11 bases remaining between them.

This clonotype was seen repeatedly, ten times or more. CDR3 bases: TGCGCCAGCAGCCAAGATTGGGTTGGCTATGGCTACACCTTC. Residues: CASSQDWVGYGYTF. The chain combines TRBV4-3 with TRBJ1-2; D is undetermined. Trimming removed 0 bases at V and 4 bases at J, with 9 bases between. The CDR3 loop spans 14 amino acids. Germline V gives CDR1 LGHNA, CDR2 YSLEER.

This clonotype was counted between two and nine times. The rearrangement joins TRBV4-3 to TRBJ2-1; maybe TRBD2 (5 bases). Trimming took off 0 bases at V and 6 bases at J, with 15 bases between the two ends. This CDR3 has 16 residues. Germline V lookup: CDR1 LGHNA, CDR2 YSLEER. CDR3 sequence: CASSQDLREVSNEQFF. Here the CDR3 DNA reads TGCGCCAGCAGCCAAGATCTACGGGAAGTTTCCAATGAGCAGTTCTTC.

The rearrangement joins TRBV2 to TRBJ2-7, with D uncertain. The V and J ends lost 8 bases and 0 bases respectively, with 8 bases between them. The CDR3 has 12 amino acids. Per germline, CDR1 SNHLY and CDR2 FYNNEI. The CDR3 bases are TGTGCCAGCTCAGCCGGCTCCTACGAGCAGTACTTC. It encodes CASSAGSYEQYF.

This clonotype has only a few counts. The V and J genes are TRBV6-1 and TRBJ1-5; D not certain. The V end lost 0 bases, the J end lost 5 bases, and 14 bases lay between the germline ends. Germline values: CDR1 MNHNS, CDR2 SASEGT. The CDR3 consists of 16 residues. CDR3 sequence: CASSEASKRVDQPQHF. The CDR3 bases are TGTGCCAGCAGTGAAGCAAGCAAAAGGGTCGATCAGCCCCAGCATTTT.

The CDR3 is CASSIGTGNTEAFF. In nucleotides, the CDR3 is TGTGCCAGCAGTATAGGGACAGGGAACACTGAAGCTTTCTTT. V gene TRBV6-6 combines with J gene TRBJ1-1; 8 bases are shared with TRBD1. CDR3 size: 14 residues. Germline V gene data show CDR1 as MNHNY and CDR2 as SVGAGI (reference sequence). V lost 5 bases and J lost 1; bases outside the gene matches: 3.

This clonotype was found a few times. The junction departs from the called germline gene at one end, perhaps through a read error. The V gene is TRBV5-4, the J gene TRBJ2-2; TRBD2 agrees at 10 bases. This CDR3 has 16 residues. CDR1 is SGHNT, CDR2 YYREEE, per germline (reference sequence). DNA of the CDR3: TGTGTCAGCAGCTCCGGACTAGCGGCAAACACCGGGGAGCTGTTTTTT. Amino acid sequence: CVSSSGLAANTGELFF.

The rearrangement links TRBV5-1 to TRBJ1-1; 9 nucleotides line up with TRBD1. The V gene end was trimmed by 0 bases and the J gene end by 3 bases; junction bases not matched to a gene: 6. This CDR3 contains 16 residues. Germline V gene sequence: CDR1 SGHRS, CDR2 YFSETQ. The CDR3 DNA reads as TGCGCCAGCAGCTTGGACAGGGGGCGTCCTGACACTGAAGCTTTCTTT. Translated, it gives CASSLDRGRPDTEAFF. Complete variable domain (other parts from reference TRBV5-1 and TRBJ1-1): KAGVTQTPRYLIKTRGQQVTLSCSPISGHRSVSWYQQTPGQGLQFLFEYFSETQRNKGNFPGRFSGRQFSNSRSEMNVSTLELGDSALYLCASSLDRGRPDTEAFFGQGTRLTVV.

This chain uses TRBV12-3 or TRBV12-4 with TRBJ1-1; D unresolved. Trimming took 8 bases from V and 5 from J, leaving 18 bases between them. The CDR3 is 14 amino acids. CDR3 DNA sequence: TGTGCCAGCTCCTTACTAGGCTGGGTTACTGAAGCTTTCTTT. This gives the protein CASSLLGWVTEAFF.

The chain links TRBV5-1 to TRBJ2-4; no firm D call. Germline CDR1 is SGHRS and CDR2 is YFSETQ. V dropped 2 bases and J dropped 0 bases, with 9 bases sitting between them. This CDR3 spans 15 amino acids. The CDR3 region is CASSLDSVAKNIQYF. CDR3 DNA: TGCGCCAGCAGCTTAGACTCAGTAGCCAAAAACATTCAGTACTTC.

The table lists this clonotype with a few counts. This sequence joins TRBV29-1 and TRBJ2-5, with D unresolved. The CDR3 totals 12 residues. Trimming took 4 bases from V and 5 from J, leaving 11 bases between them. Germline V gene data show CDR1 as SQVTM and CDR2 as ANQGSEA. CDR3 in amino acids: CSVAQYGETQYF. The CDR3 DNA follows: TGCAGCGTTGCACAGTATGGTGAGACCCAGTACTTC.

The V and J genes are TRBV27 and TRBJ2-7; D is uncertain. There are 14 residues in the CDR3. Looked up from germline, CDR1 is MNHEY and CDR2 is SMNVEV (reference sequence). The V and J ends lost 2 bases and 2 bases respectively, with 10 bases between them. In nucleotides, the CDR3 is TGTGCCAGCAGTTTACAAGCCACCACCTACGAGCAGTACTTC. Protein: CASSLQATTYEQYF.

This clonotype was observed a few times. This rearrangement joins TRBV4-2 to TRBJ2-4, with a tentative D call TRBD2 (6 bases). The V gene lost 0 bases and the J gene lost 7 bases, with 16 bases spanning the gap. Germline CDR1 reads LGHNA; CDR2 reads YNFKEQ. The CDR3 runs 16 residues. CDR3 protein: CASSQDRGGRKNIQYF. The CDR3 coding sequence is TGTGCCAGCAGCCAAGATCGTGGGGGGAGGAAGAACATTCAGTACTTC.

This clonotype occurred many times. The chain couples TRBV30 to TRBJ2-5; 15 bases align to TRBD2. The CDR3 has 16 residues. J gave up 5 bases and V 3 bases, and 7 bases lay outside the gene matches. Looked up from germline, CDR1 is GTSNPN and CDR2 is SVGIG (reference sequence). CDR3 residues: CAWRALGTSGRETQYF. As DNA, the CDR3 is TGTGCCTGGAGAGCTTTGGGGACTAGCGGGAGGGAGACCCAGTACTTC.

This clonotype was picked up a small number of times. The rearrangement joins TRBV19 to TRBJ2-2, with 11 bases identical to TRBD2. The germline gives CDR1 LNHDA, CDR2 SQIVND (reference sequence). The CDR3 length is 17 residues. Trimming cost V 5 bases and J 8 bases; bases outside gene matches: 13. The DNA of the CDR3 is TGTGCCAGTAGTGCCCAACTAGCGGGAGCCCTGGGGGGGGAGCTGTTTTTT. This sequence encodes CASSAQLAGALGGELFF.

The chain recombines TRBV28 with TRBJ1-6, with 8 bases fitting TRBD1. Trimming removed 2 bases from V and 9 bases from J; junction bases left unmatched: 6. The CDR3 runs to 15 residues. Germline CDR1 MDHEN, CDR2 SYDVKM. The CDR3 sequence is CASSLTPQGVSPLHF. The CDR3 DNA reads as TGTGCCAGCAGTTTAACCCCACAGGGGGTTTCACCCCTCCACTTT.

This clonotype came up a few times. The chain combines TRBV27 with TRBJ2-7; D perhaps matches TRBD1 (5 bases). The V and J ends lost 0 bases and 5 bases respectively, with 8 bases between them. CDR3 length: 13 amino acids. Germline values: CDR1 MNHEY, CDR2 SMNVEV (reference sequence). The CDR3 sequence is CASSLSIRDEQYF. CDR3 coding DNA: TGTGCCAGCAGTTTATCAATCAGGGACGAGCAGTACTTC.

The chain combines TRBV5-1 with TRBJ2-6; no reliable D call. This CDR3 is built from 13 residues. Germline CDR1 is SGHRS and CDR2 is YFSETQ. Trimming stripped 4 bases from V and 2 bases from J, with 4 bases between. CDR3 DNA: TGCGCCAGCAGCGAGCCTGGGGCCAACGTCCTGACTTTC. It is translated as CASSEPGANVLTF.

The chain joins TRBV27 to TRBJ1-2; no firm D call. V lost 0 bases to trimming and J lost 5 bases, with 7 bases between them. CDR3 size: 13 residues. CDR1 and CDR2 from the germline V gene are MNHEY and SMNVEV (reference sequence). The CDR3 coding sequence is TGTGCCAGCAGTTTATCGAACAGATATGGCTACACCTTC. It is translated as CASSLSNRYGYTF.